Listed below are T cell receptor beta chains from one sample, sequenced in a study of blood T cell repertoires in COVID-19. Sequenced by immunoSEQ multiplex PCR; TCRdb stores in-frame clones only, minus some. The sample contains 90,000 to 100,000 clones, around 82% of which appear only once. Sequencing was done on a sample of peripheral blood. The receptors here all came from a human donor in a cohort sampled during active COVID-19. Both conserved end residues are part of each CDR3. The order of the fields is V gene, D gene, J gene, clone size, CDR3 protein, CDR3 DNA. A D gene is named only where the DNA matches it firmly. Clone size is shown for a subset of rows, as once, few, many or a class of expanded clone.

TRBV11-1,TRBD2,TRBJ2-3,.,CASSISLAGSTDTQYF,TGTGCCAGCAGTATTTCCCTAGCGGGGAGCACAGATACGCAGTATTTT
TRBV19,.,TRBJ1-2,few,CASKPVKTQANYGYTF,TGTGCCAGTAAGCCGGTGAAAACGCAGGCTAACTATGGCTACACCTTC
TRBV6-2/TRBV6-3,TRBD2,TRBJ2-1,.,CASTPLAGYNEQFF,TGTGCCAGCACCCCACTAGCGGGGTACAATGAGCAGTTCTTC
TRBV7-2,TRBD2,TRBJ2-1,.,CASSRISGSYYNEQFF,TGTGCCAGCAGCAGAATAAGCGGGAGCTACTACAATGAGCAGTTCTTC
TRBV7-2,TRBD2,TRBJ2-7,.,CASSPTSGGVPYEQYF,TGTGCCAGCAGTCCCACTAGCGGGGGGGTACCTTACGAGCAGTACTTC
TRBV4-2,.,TRBJ2-5,.,CASSQELTSERETQYF,TGTGCCAGCAGCCAAGAATTGACCAGCGAGCGAGAGACCCAGTACTTC
TRBV6-6,TRBD1,TRBJ2-7,.,CASSYDRGPRDEQYF,TGTGCCAGCAGTTATGACAGGGGTCCCCGGGACGAGCAGTACTTC
TRBV18,.,TRBJ2-1,.,CASSPEVAESSYNEQFF,TGTGCCAGCTCACCAGAAGTCGCGGAGAGCTCCTACAATGAGCAGTTCTTC
TRBV7-9,.,TRBJ1-6,few,CASNPNRDSPLHF,TGTGCCAGCAACCCTAACAGGGATTCACCCCTCCACTTT
TRBV15,.,TRBJ1-3,.,CATSRDISSGNTIYF,TGTGCCACCAGCAGAGATATCAGCTCTGGAAACACCATATATTTT
TRBV29-1,TRBD1,TRBJ2-3,.,CSVEGQGYADTQYF,TGCAGCGTTGAGGGACAGGGGTACGCAGATACGCAGTATTTT
TRBV28,TRBD2,TRBJ2-5,.,CASRAGGALETQYF,TGTGCCAGCAGAGCGGGGGGGGCCTTAGAGACCCAGTACTTC
TRBV30,TRBD2,TRBJ2-1,once,CAWTPGGGGWYEQFF,TGTGCCTGGACCCCGGGGGGCGGGGGGTGGTATGAGCAGTTCTTC
TRBV11-1,.,TRBJ2-7,.,CASSLATYEQYF,TGTGCCAGCAGCTTAGCCACCTACGAGCAGTACTTC
TRBV19,.,TRBJ2-1,.,CASNSGSSYNEQFF,TGTGCCAGTAACAGCGGTAGCTCCTACAATGAGCAGTTCTTC
TRBV9,TRBD2,TRBJ2-3,.,CASSEGLGSKDTQYF,TGTGCCAGCAGCGAGGGACTAGGAAGCAAAGATACGCAGTATTTT
TRBV12-3/TRBV12-4,.,TRBJ1-2,once,CASSFFTGYGYTF,TGTGCCAGCAGTTTTTTTACAGGTTATGGCTACACCTTC
TRBV7-6,TRBD1,TRBJ2-4,.,CASSLDRGPQYF,TGTGCCAGCAGCTTAGACAGGGGGCCCCAGTACTTC
TRBV4-3,.,TRBJ2-3,few,CASSQDLPGGGTDTQYF,TGCGCCAGCAGCCAAGACCTCCCAGGAGGAGGCACAGATACGCAGTATTTT
TRBV6-2/TRBV6-3,.,TRBJ1-2,.,CASSYSTVAGNGYTF,TGTGCCAGCAGTTACTCGACTGTCGCGGGAAATGGCTACACCTTC
TRBV28,TRBD1,TRBJ1-4,few,CASREGQVDEKLFF,TGTGCCAGCAGAGAGGGACAGGTAGATGAAAAACTGTTTTTT
TRBV6-4,.,TRBJ2-7,few,CASSQLFYEQYF,TGTGCCAGCAGTCAACTCTTCTACGAGCAGTACTTC
TRBV6-5,TRBD1,TRBJ2-7,.,CASSKTGTGAYEQYF,TGTGCCAGCAGCAAAACCGGGACAGGGGCATACGAGCAGTACTTC
TRBV18,.,TRBJ1-2,.,CASSPSLRGKSNYGYTF,TGTGCCAGCTCACCATCGCTCCGGGGGAAATCTAACTATGGCTACACCTTC
TRBV27,.,TRBJ2-1,.,CASSGLVGGPRNEQFF,TGTGCCAGCAGTGGGCTAGTGGGGGGACCTCGAAATGAGCAGTTCTTC
TRBV28,.,TRBJ2-7,.,CATSQGGGYEQYF,TGTGCCACCTCACAGGGAGGGGGCTACGAGCAGTACTTC
TRBV6-2/TRBV6-3,TRBD1,TRBJ1-2,.,CASSGGDRTLRGYTF,TGTGCCAGCAGTGGGGGGGACAGGACCTTGAGAGGCTACACCTTC
TRBV6-5,.,TRBJ2-3,.,CASSYSKGGVGDTQYF,TGTGCCAGCAGTTACTCGAAAGGGGGAGTTGGAGATACGCAGTATTTT
TRBV27,.,TRBJ1-4,.,CASSDRNGANEKLFF,TGTGCCAGCAGCGACAGGAATGGGGCTAATGAAAAACTGTTTTTT
TRBV6-5,.,TRBJ2-7,.,CASYGRGDSLGQYF,TGTGCCAGCTATGGCAGGGGCGACTCCTTAGGGCAGTACTTC
TRBV5-6,TRBD1,TRBJ1-6,.,CASSLLGQGNSPLHF,TGTGCCAGCAGCCTCCTCGGACAGGGTAATTCACCCCTCCACTTT
TRBV11-2,.,TRBJ1-2,.,CASSLTTVGYTF,TGTGCCAGCAGCTTGACTACGGTTGGCTACACCTTC
TRBV19,.,TRBJ2-7,.,CASSLRLLGAYEQYF,TGTGCCAGTAGTCTCCGCCTCCTGGGCGCTTACGAGCAGTACTTC
TRBV7-2,TRBD1,TRBJ2-7,.,CASSVQGNEQYF,TGTGCCAGCAGCGTACAGGGGAACGAGCAGTACTTC
TRBV2,TRBD1,TRBJ1-4,few,CASRTGGANEKLFF,TGTGCCAGCAGAACAGGGGGTGCTAATGAAAAACTGTTTTTT
TRBV3-1/TRBV3-2,TRBD2,TRBJ2-3,.,CASRPAAGEGDTQYF,TGTGCCAGCAGACCTGCCGCGGGAGAAGGAGATACGCAGTATTTT
TRBV7-9,.,TRBJ1-6,medium-sized,CASSLVTLYYNSPLHF,TGTGCCAGCAGCTTAGTTACCCTCTACTATAATTCACCCCTCCACTTT
TRBV7-2,.,TRBJ2-5,.,CASSPRLVQETQYF,TGTGCCAGCAGCCCCCGACTAGTGCAGGAGACCCAGTACTTC
TRBV5-1,.,TRBJ2-1,.,CASSLTWGRGNEQFF,TGCGCCAGCAGCTTGACGTGGGGGCGCGGGAATGAGCAGTTCTTC
TRBV11-2,.,TRBJ1-6,.,CASSPISQNSPLHF,TGTGCCAGCAGCCCGATTTCCCAGAATTCACCCCTCCACTTT
TRBV7-6,TRBD1,TRBJ2-7,.,CASSLDRGLAYEQYF,TGTGCCAGCAGCTTGGACAGGGGGTTAGCCTACGAGCAGTACTTC
TRBV7-8,TRBD1,TRBJ2-1,.,CASSLAIPTGPFTSSYNEQFF,TGTGCCAGCAGCTTAGCGATTCCGACAGGGCCCTTCACGAGCTCCTACAATGAGCAGTTCTTC
TRBV3-1/TRBV3-2,TRBD1,TRBJ2-7,.,CASSQEEVDRGPVEQYF,TGTGCCAGCAGCCAAGAGGAGGTGGACAGGGGGCCCGTCGAGCAGTACTTC
TRBV3-1/TRBV3-2,.,TRBJ2-2,.,CASSQLAGTGELFF,TGTGCCAGCAGCCAACTGGCGGGCACCGGGGAGCTGTTTTTT
TRBV3-1/TRBV3-2,.,TRBJ2-7,.,CASSQESQGYEQYF,TGTGCCAGCAGCCAAGAATCACAGGGCTACGAGCAGTACTTC
TRBV19,.,TRBJ2-2,.,CASSIDLSGELFF,TGTGCCAGTAGTATAGATCTGAGCGGGGAGCTGTTTTTT
TRBV9,.,TRBJ2-1,once,CASSGEGWEQFF,TGTGCCAGCAGCGGAGAGGGATGGGAGCAGTTCTTC
TRBV11-2,TRBD1,TRBJ2-2,once,CASIPGTGVAGELFF,TGTGCCAGCATCCCCGGGACAGGGGTGGCCGGGGAGCTGTTTTTT
TRBV6-2/TRBV6-3,.,TRBJ2-3,.,CASSTVRRHTDTQYF,TGTGCCAGCAGTACCGTGCGGCGGCACACAGATACGCAGTATTTT
TRBV6-5,TRBD2,TRBJ2-1,.,CASKAGGPREQFF,TGTGCCAGCAAAGCGGGAGGGCCACGGGAGCAGTTCTTC
TRBV6-2/TRBV6-3,.,TRBJ1-1,.,CASSYSPGNTEAFF,TGTGCCAGCAGTTACTCCCCGGGGAACACTGAAGCTTTCTTT